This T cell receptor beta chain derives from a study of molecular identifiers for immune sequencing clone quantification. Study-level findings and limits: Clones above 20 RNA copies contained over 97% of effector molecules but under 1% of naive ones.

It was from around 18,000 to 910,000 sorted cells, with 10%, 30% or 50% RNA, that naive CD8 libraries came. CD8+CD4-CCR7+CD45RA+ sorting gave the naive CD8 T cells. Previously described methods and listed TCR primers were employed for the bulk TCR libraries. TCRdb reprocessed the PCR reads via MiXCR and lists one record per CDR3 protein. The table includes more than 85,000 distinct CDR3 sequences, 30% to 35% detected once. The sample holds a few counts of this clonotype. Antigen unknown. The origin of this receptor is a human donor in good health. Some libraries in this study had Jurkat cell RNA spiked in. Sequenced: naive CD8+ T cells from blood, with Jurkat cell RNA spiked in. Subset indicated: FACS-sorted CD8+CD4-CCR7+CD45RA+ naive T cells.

The CDR3 coding sequence is TGTGCCAGCAGCTCCGGGACAGAGCAGTTCTTC. It codes for CASSSGTEQFF. The rearrangement links TRBV7-8 to TRBJ2-1, with D tentatively TRBD1 (6 bases). Germline assignment: CDR1 SGHVS and CDR2 FQNEAQ. The CDR3 length is 11 residues. V shed 4 bases and J shed 10 bases, with 8 bases lying between them.